Listed below are T cell receptor beta chains from one sample, sequenced in a study of cytomegalovirus exposure and HLA in healthy donors. Using immunoSEQ multiplex PCR, the repertoire was profiled, and TCRdb retains in-frame clones only, with some absent. Altogether about 150,000 clones are present, around 79% being singletons, with the ten largest covering 6.5% to 7%. The sequencing sample was made of PBMCs. The receptors stem from a woman aged 40 to 55 in good health and CMV-seropositive. CDR3s include the opening cysteine and the closing phenylalanine or tryptophan. Each record gives: V gene, CDR3 protein.

>TRBV7-6
CASSSMSPGGKDEQFF
>TRBV11-1
CASSPPWLAGTDTQYF
>TRBV5-1
CASSLPLAGTSTDTQYF
>TRBV5-1
CASNRGTGENTIYF
>TRBV11-2
CASRQLGSGSNEKLFF
>TRBV7-2
CASSLGQRETQYF
>TRBV10-3
CAIRPGQLLSSGNTIYF
>TRBV5-1
CASSPGSFYGYTF
>TRBV11-2
CASSQSGTSWRETQYF
>TRBV7-3
CASSLLANTGELFF
>TRBV19
CASSISGLWEQFF
>TRBV23-1
CASSQSKGGTGSKAEAFF
>TRBV2
CASTRSGIFPVTQYF
>TRBV11-2
CASSDYRDGYTF
>TRBV5-1
CASSVSRGTEAFF
>TRBV6-5
CASSGAVNTEAFF
>TRBV10-3
CAIMGSTYEQYF
>TRBV4-2
CASSPTGTGLCEQYF
>TRBV19
CASSIQGNTGELFF
>TRBV2
CASSAGSNQPQHF
>TRBV2
CASSPQGARGGYTF
>TRBV27
CASSISGTGDQPQHF
>TRBV6-5
CASSYGARGTEAFF
>TRBV30
CAWKLAGGLSGELFF
>TRBV4-1
CASSQVPGGPDYGYTF
>TRBV10-3
CAASGQGNTEAFF
>TRBV7-9
CASSSRTSVSGELFF
>TRBV19
CASQMGGAIWANVLTF
>TRBV2
CASKWGQGDEKLFF
>TRBV27
CASSGPGQGGKGYEQYF
>TRBV5-4
CASSLAGGTGELFF
>TRBV10-3
CAISDAGGWYEQYF
>TRBV7-2
CASSLVLNTEAFF
>TRBV19
CASSLQTPSNQPQHF
>TRBV19
CASTLAGGNYGYTF
>TRBV25-1
CARPQRGYTF
>TRBV2
CASSWTANTEAFF
>TRBV2
CASRVDLSVAYEQYF
>TRBV7-3
CASSLSWGPYEQYF
>TRBV6-1
CASSEYSVGRSNNSPLHF
>TRBV2
CASRTGTSSYEQYF
>TRBV28
CASRPGHLTEAFF
>TRBV7-3
CASVGEGTEAFF
>TRBV5-6
CASSLGTSGGLIEQFF
>TRBV5-1
CASSPTGGAYNEQFF
>TRBV7-3
CASSLGTDNSPLHF
>TRBV27
CASFLPGTGESYEQYF
>TRBV9
CASTRGGGAPGELFF
>TRBV23-1
CASSHRGQRFNYGYTF
>TRBV27
CASSFTYEQYF
>TRBV5-4
CASSLVKDRLNTEAFF
>TRBV6-6
CASNKQGRTEAFF
>TRBV9
CASSVQDRGTIYF